This T cell receptor beta chain was profiled in a study of breast tumors, draining lymph nodes, adjacent tissues. Study-level points and caveats: Tumor repertoires ranked between lymph nodes and nontumor tissue in diversity, with V and J gene preferences. Tumor T cell lymph node origin was a supported hypothesis, not proven.

This clonotype was seen ten or more times. Its matching antigen is unknown. The germline CDR1 and CDR2 sequences are SNHLY and FYNNEI. The trim removed 7 bases at V and 6 bases at J, leaving 8 bases unmatched. The CDR3 consists of 15 residues. TCRdb itself ran the multiplex PCR reads through MiXCR, one entry per CDR3 protein. Of approximately 130,000 distinct CDR3 sequences in the sample, about a fifth were seen once. Samples came from axillary lymph nodes draining the breast cancer. The clonotype comes from a female donor with breast cancer. Some clones in this sample may be carry-over from other donors' samples. The chain carries TRBV2 and TRBJ2-1; TRBD2 matches at 11 bases. What was sequenced was axillary lymph node tissue. The CDR3 reads CASIAGGEGGNEQFF. The CDR3 region has the DNA TGTGCCAGCATAGCGGGAGGGGAGGGGGGCAATGAGCAGTTCTTC.